The T cell receptor (beta chain) under discussion was sequenced for a study of shared clonotypes between healthy human individuals. On the study more broadly: Plates per donor: three CD4 naive, three CD4 memory, two CD8 naive, one CD8 memory. Study-wide results and limits: It was expected that sequencing depth would affect clonotype sharing among donors. Naive subsets generally exceeded memory subsets in estimated richness.

This clone has a single count. Its antigen is not identified. A deep-level run was used for the assay. Assay used: immunoSEQ multiplex PCR; TCRdb lists only in-frame clones, some missing. The sample yields approximately 2,000,000 clones, around 90% seen once. The CDR3 sequence is 17 residues long. From germline, CDR1 is LGHNA and CDR2 YNFKEQ. The junction had 8 bases not matched to a gene; V was cut back by 0 bases and J by 8 bases. The receptor's source is a man aged 18 to 35 in good health. Some clones in this sample may be carry-over from other donors' samples. V is TRBV4-2 and J is TRBJ2-1; 12 bases match TRBD2. The sequenced sample was naive CD4+ T cells from PBMCs. Described subset: CD45RA+ positively selected. Written as DNA, the CDR3 is TGTGCCAGCAGCCAAGATAAGACTAGCGGGAGTTTCGATGAGCAGTTCTTC. Its protein product is CASSQDKTSGSFDEQFF.